These 26 T cell receptor beta chains originate from one sample sequenced in a study of cytotoxic CD8 clonotypes in ibrutinib-treated CLL. The method was immunoSEQ multiplex PCR; TCRdb's version includes in-frame clones alone and lacks a portion of them. In the table there are about 84,000 clones, approximately 86% of which are singletons. The material sequenced was PBMCs, taken before ibrutinib treatment. The source of these receptors is a human donor with chronic lymphocytic leukemia.

V gene TRBV4-1 combines with J gene TRBJ1-5; D is unresolved. Germline-derived CDR1 and CDR2 are MGHRA and YSYEKL. CDR3 size: 15 residues. V lost 1 base and J lost 2, with 9 bases in between. The CDR3 DNA follows: TGCGCCAGCAGCCAAGCGAGTTTGGGCAATCAGCCCCAGCATTTT. This codes for CASSQASLGNQPQHF.

The chain employs TRBV19 and TRBJ2-1; D is unresolved. V dropped 3 bases and J dropped 12 bases, with 18 bases sitting between them. The CDR3 extends over 14 amino acids. Germline V gives CDR1 LNHDA, CDR2 SQIVND (reference sequence). CDR3 protein: CASSMDNGLVPQFF. DNA of the CDR3: TGTGCCAGTAGTATGGATAATGGTTTGGTTCCGCAGTTCTTC. Using reference TRBV19 and TRBJ2-1 for the parts outside the CDR3, the full variable domain is DGGITQSPKYLFRKEGQNVTLSCEQNLNHDAMYWYRQDPGQGLRLIYYSQIVNDFQKGDIAEGYSVSREKKESFPLTVTSAQKNPTAFYLCASSMDNGLVPQFFGPGTRLTVL.

The chain employs TRBV2 and TRBJ2-1, with TRBD2 matching 9 bases. CDR1 and CDR2 (germline): SNHLY, FYNNEI. V shed 6 bases and J 8 bases; nucleotides not matched to a gene: 8. This CDR3 contains 14 residues. CDR3 nucleotide sequence: TGTGCCAGCAGAGGGACTAGCTCTCGGGATGAGCAGTTCTTC. Its protein product is CASRGTSSRDEQFF.

The genes are TRBV5-1 and TRBJ2-6; D uncertain. The CDR3 sequence is 15 residues long. Germline V CDR1 and CDR2: SGHRS, YFSETQ. Trimming pared 7 bases from V and 0 bases from J, leaving 11 bases between. The DNA for the CDR3 is TGCGCCAGCGGACCCGTGTTCTCTGGGGCCAACGTCCTGACTTTC. As protein: CASGPVFSGANVLTF.

The CDR3 protein is CASSFILVEGVYNEQFF. The CDR3 nucleotides read TGCGCCAGCAGCTTCATACTAGTAGAGGGGGTTTACAATGAGCAGTTCTTC. This chain connects TRBV5-1 to TRBJ2-1; perhaps TRBD1 as D (6 bases). Germline CDR1 SGHRS, CDR2 YFSETQ. V lost 2 bases, J lost 4 bases, and 19 bases lay in between. The CDR3 extends over 17 amino acids. Combining the CDR3 with reference TRBV5-1 and TRBJ2-1 gives the whole variable domain KAGVTQTPRYLIKTRGQQVTLSCSPISGHRSVSWYQQTPGQGLQFLFEYFSETQRNKGNFPGRFSGRQFSNSRSEMNVSTLELGDSALYLCASSFILVEGVYNEQFFGPGTRLTVL.

The V gene is TRBV11-2, the J gene TRBJ1-1, with a possible D match to TRBD1 (5 bases). Looked up from germline, CDR1 is SGHAT and CDR2 is FQNNGV. This CDR3 has 15 amino acids. Trimming removed 3 bases at V and 0 bases at J, with 11 bases between. CDR3 loop: CASSLPGRVNTEAFF. CDR3 in DNA: TGTGCCAGCAGCTTGCCAGGGCGAGTGAACACTGAAGCTTTCTTT.

This clone has more than one count but fewer than ten. The chain joins TRBV6-5 to TRBJ2-7; 8 bases line up with TRBD1. This CDR3 is 14 amino acids long. The germline CDR1 and CDR2 sequences are MNHEY and SVGAGI. V shed 2 bases and J 7 bases; nucleotides not matched to a gene: 7. Written as DNA, the CDR3 is TGTGCCAGCAGTTACAACAGGGGGTCCTGGGAGCAGTACTTC. This codes for CASSYNRGSWEQYF.

The rearrangement uses TRBV30 and TRBJ2-7; no firm D call. This CDR3 contains 11 residues. V lost 5 bases and J 6 bases, leaving 11 bases between the germline ends. Per germline, CDR1 GTSNPN and CDR2 SVGIG (reference sequence). The CDR3 bases are TGTGCCTGGGTCGTTGGAATCGAGCAGTACTTC. This gives the protein CAWVVGIEQYF.

This clone turned up a few times. The V gene is TRBV5-1, the J gene TRBJ2-1; D not certain. This CDR3 region has 17 residues. V lost 1 base to trimming and J lost 0 bases, with 14 bases between them. Germline CDR1 is SGHRS and CDR2 is YFSETQ. DNA of the CDR3: TGCGCCAGCAGCTTGTTCGTCGCAGTAAGCTCCTACAATGAGCAGTTCTTC. Encoded protein: CASSLFVAVSSYNEQFF.

This clone has a handful of counts. The chain recombines TRBV20-1 with TRBJ2-2; D call uncertain. CDR3 length: 11 amino acids. Germline V gives CDR1 DFQATT, CDR2 SNEGSKA (reference sequence). Trimming removed 2 bases at V and 6 bases at J, with 4 bases between. Written as DNA, the CDR3 is TGCAGTGCTAGATTGGCCGGGGAGCTGTTTTTT. It specifies CSARLAGELFF.

V gene TRBV30 combines with J gene TRBJ1-1; 9 nucleotides align to TRBD1. Trimming at V came to 5 bases and at J to 5 bases, leaving 9 bases not matched to a gene. Germline CDR1 is GTSNPN and CDR2 is SVGIG (reference sequence). The CDR3 contains 14 residues. The CDR3 nucleotides read TGTGCCTGGGATCCTGGACAGGGGATTACTGAAGCTTTCTTT. Protein: CAWDPGQGITEAFF.

This clone has only a few counts. The chain carries TRBV11-3 and TRBJ2-7; 7 bases fit TRBD2. The CDR3 is made up of 14 amino acids. Germline lookup yields CDR1 SGHNT and CDR2 YENEEA. After removal of 6 bases from V and 3 bases from J, the junction contained 8 bases not matched to a gene. CDR3 DNA sequence: TGTGCCAGCAGTCCGGGACTACAAGACTACGAGCAGTACTTC. Translating it yields CASSPGLQDYEQYF. Full variable domain (rest looked up from reference TRBV11-3 and TRBJ2-7): EAGVVQSPRYKIIEKKQPVAFWCNPISGHNTLYWYLQNLGQGPELLIRYENEEAVDDSQLPKDRFSAERLKGVDSTLKIQPAELGDSAVYLCASSPGLQDYEQYFGPGTRLTVT.

This clone was detected only once. This sequence joins TRBV19 and TRBJ1-1; D possibly corresponds to TRBD1 (6 bases). The CDR3 extends over 14 amino acids. V dropped 9 bases and J dropped 1 base, with 15 bases sitting between them. Germline-derived CDR1 and CDR2 are LNHDA and SQIVND (reference sequence). The CDR3 here is CASKETGPNTEAFF. The CDR3 DNA reads TGTGCCAGCAAGGAGACAGGACCGAACACTGAAGCTTTCTTT.

A few counts support this clone. This chain's CDR3 is CASSQGQGGRGEKLFF. As DNA, the CDR3 is TGCGCCAGCAGCCAAGGGCAAGGGGGCCGAGGTGAAAAACTGTTTTTT. The chain employs TRBV4-1 and TRBJ1-4, with 7 nucleotides matching TRBD1. This CDR3 has 16 residues. Germline V lookup: CDR1 MGHRA, CDR2 YSYEKL. With V trimmed by 1 base and J by 7 bases, 9 bases remained unmatched.

This clone was detected a few times. CDR3 residues: CASSFVGVVNGYTF. CDR3 in DNA: TGTGCCAGCAGCTTTGTTGGGGTTGTGAATGGCTACACCTTC. The rearrangement links TRBV7-2 to TRBJ1-2; D call uncertain. From germline, CDR1 is SGHTA and CDR2 FQGNSA. V lost 3 bases, J lost 6 bases, and 14 bases lay in between. The CDR3 has 14 residues.

This rearrangement joins TRBV9 to TRBJ2-7; 10 bases map to TRBD2. Germline-derived CDR1 and CDR2 are SGDLS and YYNGEE. CDR3 size: 13 residues. V lost 7 bases, J lost 7 bases, and 8 bases stayed unmatched. The CDR3 sequence is CASRASGGGEQYF. In nucleotides, the CDR3 is TGTGCCAGCCGGGCTAGCGGGGGAGGGGAGCAGTACTTC.

This clone was recorded once. The genes are TRBV11-3 and TRBJ2-3; D gene uncertain. Germline V gene lookup returns CDR1 SGHNT and CDR2 YENEEA. The CDR3 has 14 residues. Between the trimmed V and J ends, which lost 3 bases and 5 bases, there was a span of 12 bases. Here the CDR3 reads CASSFSREQDTQYF. In DNA, the CDR3 is TGTGCCAGCAGCTTTTCTCGCGAGCAAGATACGCAGTATTTT.

The chain employs TRBV9 and TRBJ2-7; possible D gene TRBD2, 6 bases. The CDR3 contains 14 residues. V lost 8 bases and J 0 bases, leaving 15 bases between the germline ends. Per the germline V gene, CDR1 is SGDLS and CDR2 is YYNGEE. The CDR3 is CASGGISSSYEQYF. The CDR3 region has the DNA TGTGCCAGTGGAGGGATTTCAAGCTCCTACGAGCAGTACTTC.

The CDR3 here is CASSSPGLAGGSSYNEQFF. CDR3 coding DNA: TGCGCCAGCAGCTCACCGGGACTAGCGGGAGGTTCCTCCTACAATGAGCAGTTCTTC. The gene calls are TRBV5-1 and TRBJ2-1; 15 bases match TRBD2. V lost 3 bases, J lost 0 bases, and 7 bases stayed unmatched. The CDR3 is made up of 19 amino acids. The V gene's germline CDR1 is SGHRS and CDR2 YFSETQ.

The chain joins TRBV6-7 to TRBJ1-2, with TRBD1 identical over 8 bases. TRBV6-7 has ORF status, its function being uncertain. CDR3 size: 18 residues. After removal of 5 bases from V and 3 bases from J, the junction contained 17 bases not matched to a gene. CDR3 loop: CASSDYQSSRGHHYGYTF. CDR3 DNA: TGTGCCAGCAGTGACTATCAATCTAGCAGGGGGCATCACTATGGCTACACCTTC.

The gene calls are TRBV28 and TRBJ1-4, with a tentative D call TRBD1 (5 bases). This CDR3 is built from 17 residues. Trimming removed 2 bases at V and 6 bases at J, with 19 bases between. Germline V lookup: CDR1 MDHEN, CDR2 SYDVKM. CDR3 region: CASSLASRGPADEKLFF. CDR3 sequence (DNA): TGTGCCAGCAGTTTAGCCTCGAGGGGCCCCGCAGATGAAAAACTGTTTTTT.

The chain uses TRBV19 and TRBJ2-2; D is uncertain. V gave up 7 bases and J gave up 1 base, with 13 bases separating them. Germline CDR1 and CDR2: LNHDA and SQIVND (reference sequence). This CDR3 is 15 amino acids long. The CDR3 here is CASKRGTGNTGELFF. The CDR3 coding sequence is TGTGCCAGTAAAAGAGGCACGGGGAACACCGGGGAGCTGTTTTTT.

The count of this clone is one. This chain connects TRBV2 to TRBJ1-5, with 11 bases fitting TRBD1. Germline V gene lookup returns CDR1 SNHLY and CDR2 FYNNEI. The CDR3 runs 15 residues. V was pared by 7 bases and J by 4 bases, with 6 bases of the junction left unmatched. Here the CDR3 DNA reads TGTGCCAGCACCAGGGACAGGGGGGGAAATCAGCCCCAGCATTTT. It encodes CASTRDRGGNQPQHF.

The V gene is TRBV28, the J gene TRBJ2-2; 14 nucleotides match TRBD2. The CDR3 runs to 19 residues. V was pared by 5 bases and J by 5 bases, with 13 bases of the junction left unmatched. The germline V gene encodes CDR1 MDHEN and CDR2 SYDVKM. This CDR3 reads CASSLRLGTSGSRTGELFF. Written as DNA, the CDR3 is TGTGCCAGCAGTCTGCGGCTGGGGACTAGCGGGAGTCGTACCGGGGAGCTGTTTTTT.

The chain couples TRBV21-1 to TRBJ2-7; no check of the table's D call, TRBD1, against the DNA was made. TRBV21-1 is described as a pseudogene. The length of the CDR3 is 15 residues. In DNA form, the CDR3 reads TGTGCCAGCAGCAAAAGGCGGGACAGGGTCCACGAGCAGTACTTC. Translating it yields CASSKRRDRVHEQYF.

V gene TRBV6-5 combines with J gene TRBJ1-2; TRBD1 aligns across 11 bases. This CDR3 has 13 residues. CDR1 and CDR2 (germline): MNHEY, SVGAGI. V was clipped by 10 bases and J by 4 bases; unmatched bases: 5. CDR3 nucleotides: TGTGCCACCCGGACAGGGGGCGTCTATGGCTACACCTTC. Translating gives CATRTGGVYGYTF.